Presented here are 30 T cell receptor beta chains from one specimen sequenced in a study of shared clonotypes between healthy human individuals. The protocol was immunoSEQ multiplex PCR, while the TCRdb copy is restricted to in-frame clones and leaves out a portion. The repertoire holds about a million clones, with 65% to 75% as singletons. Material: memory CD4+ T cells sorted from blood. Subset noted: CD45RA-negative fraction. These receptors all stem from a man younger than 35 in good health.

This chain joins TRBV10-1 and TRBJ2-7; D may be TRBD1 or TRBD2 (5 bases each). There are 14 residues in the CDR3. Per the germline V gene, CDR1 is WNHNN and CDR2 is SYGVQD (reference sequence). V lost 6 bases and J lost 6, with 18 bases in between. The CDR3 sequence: CASRGRDPEPEQYF. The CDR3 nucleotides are TGCGCCAGCAGGGGCCGGGACCCAGAGCCCGAGCAGTACTTC.

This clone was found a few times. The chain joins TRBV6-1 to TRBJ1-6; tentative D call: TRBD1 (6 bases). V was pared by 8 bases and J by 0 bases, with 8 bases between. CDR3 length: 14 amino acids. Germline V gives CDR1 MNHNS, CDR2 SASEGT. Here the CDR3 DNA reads TGTGCCAGCGGAGGGGGCTCCTATAATTCACCCCTCCACTTT. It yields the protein CASGGGSYNSPLHF.

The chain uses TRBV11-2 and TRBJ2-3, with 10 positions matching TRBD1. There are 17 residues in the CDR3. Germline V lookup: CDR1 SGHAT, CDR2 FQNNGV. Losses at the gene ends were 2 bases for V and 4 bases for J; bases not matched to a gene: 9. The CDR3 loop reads CASSLRSRDRGADTQYF. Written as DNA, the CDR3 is TGTGCCAGCAGCTTAAGATCCCGGGACAGGGGCGCAGATACGCAGTATTTT.

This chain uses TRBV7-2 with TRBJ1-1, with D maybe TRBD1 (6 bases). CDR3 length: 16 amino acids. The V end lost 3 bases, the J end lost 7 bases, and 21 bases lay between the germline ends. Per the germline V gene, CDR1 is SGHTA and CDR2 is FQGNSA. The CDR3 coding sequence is TGTGCCAGCAGCTTGGGTCCTGGAGGGGGAGAGGATGAAGCTTTCTTT. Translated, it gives CASSLGPGGGEDEAFF.

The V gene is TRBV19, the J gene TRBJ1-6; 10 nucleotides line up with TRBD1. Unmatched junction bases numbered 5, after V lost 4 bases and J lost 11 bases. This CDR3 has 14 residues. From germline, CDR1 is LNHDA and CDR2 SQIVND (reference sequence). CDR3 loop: CASSTAGTGAPLHF. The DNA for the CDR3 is TGTGCCAGTAGTACCGCCGGGACAGGGGCACCCCTCCACTTT.

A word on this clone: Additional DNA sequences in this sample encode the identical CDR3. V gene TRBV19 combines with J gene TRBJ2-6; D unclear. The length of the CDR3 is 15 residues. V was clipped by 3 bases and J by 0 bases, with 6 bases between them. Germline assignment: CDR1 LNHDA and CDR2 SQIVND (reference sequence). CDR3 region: CASSIGPSGANVLTF. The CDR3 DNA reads TGTGCCAGTAGTATCGGACCCTCTGGGGCCAACGTCCTGACTTTC.

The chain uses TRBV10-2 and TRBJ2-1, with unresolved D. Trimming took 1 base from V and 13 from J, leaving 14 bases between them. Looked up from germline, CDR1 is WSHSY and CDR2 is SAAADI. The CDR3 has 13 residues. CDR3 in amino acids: CASSELAIKIQFF. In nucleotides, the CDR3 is TGCGCCAGCAGTGAGTTAGCCATAAAGATCCAGTTCTTC.

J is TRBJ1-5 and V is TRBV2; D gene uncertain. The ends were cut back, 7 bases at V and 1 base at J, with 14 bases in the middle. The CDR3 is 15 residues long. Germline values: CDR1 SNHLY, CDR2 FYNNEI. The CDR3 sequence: CASTVDWGSNQPQHF. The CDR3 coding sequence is TGTGCCAGCACAGTCGACTGGGGAAGCAATCAGCCCCAGCATTTT. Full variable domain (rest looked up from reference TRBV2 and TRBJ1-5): EPEVTQTPSHQVTQMGQEVILRCVPISNHLYFYWYRQILGQKVEFLVSFYNNEISEKSEIFDDQFSVERPDGSNFTLKIRSTKLEDSAMYFCASTVDWGSNQPQHFGDGTRLSIL.

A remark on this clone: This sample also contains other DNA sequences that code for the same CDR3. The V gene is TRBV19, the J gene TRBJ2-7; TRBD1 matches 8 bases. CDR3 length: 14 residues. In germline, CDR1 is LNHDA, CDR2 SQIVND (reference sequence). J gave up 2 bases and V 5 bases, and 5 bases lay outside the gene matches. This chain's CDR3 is CASSPRDRTYEQYF. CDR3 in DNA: TGTGCCAGTAGTCCTAGGGACAGGACCTACGAGCAGTACTTC.

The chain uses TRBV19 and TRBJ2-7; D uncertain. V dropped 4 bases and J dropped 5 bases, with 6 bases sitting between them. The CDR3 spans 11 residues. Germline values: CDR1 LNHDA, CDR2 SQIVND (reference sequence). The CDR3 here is CASSTTHEQYF. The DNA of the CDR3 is TGTGCCAGTAGTACGACCCACGAGCAGTACTTC.

As DNA, the CDR3 is TGTGCCACCAGGTATCAGGGGGACACAGATACGCAGTATTTT. Protein: CATRYQGDTDTQYF. The chain has TRBV15 and TRBJ2-3; 7 bases fit TRBD1. The CDR3 extends over 14 amino acids. Germline CDR1 reads LNHNV; CDR2 reads YYDKDF (reference sequence). The V segment lost 6 bases and the J segment 2 bases; nucleotides outside the gene matches: 5.

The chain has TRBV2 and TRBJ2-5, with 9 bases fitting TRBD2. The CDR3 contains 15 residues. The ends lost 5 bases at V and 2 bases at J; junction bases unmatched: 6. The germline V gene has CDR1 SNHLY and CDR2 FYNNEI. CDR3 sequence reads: CASSILAGNQETQYF. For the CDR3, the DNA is TGTGCCAGCAGTATCCTAGCGGGGAATCAAGAGACCCAGTACTTC.

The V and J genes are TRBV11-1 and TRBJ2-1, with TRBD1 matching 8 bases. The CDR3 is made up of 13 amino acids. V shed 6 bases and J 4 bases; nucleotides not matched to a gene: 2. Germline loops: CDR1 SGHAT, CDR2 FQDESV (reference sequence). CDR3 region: CASRGQGYNEQFF. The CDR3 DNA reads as TGTGCCAGCAGAGGACAGGGTTACAATGAGCAGTTCTTC.

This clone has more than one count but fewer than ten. CDR3 coding DNA: TGTGCCAGCAGTCCGCGGTGGTCCGGCACTGAAGCTTTCTTT. The encoded protein is CASSPRWSGTEAFF. This sequence joins TRBV6-6 and TRBJ1-1; no clear D gene. Germline V gene lookup returns CDR1 MNHNY and CDR2 SVGAGI (reference sequence). Trimming removed 5 bases from V and 4 bases from J, with 14 bases in between. This CDR3 has 14 amino acids.

The CDR3 sequence is CASSDPGQLNEQFF. DNA for the CDR3: TGTGCCAGCAGTGACCCCGGACAGCTAAATGAGCAGTTCTTC. This chain connects TRBV25-1 to TRBJ2-1; maybe TRBD1 (6 bases). Germline CDR1 reads MGHDK; CDR2 reads SYGVNS. CDR3 size: 14 residues. V lost 3 bases, J lost 7 bases, and 13 bases lay in between.

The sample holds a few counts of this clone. The CDR3: CASMGSGLAGREQYF. The CDR3 DNA is TGTGCCAGCATGGGAAGTGGACTAGCGGGGCGCGAGCAGTACTTC. This rearrangement joins TRBV2 to TRBJ2-7; TRBD2 matches 12 bases. Looked up from germline, CDR1 is SNHLY and CDR2 is FYNNEI. After removal of 7 bases from V and 6 bases from J, the junction contained 10 bases not matched to a gene. The CDR3 runs to 15 residues.

The CDR3 region is CASSPGTGSGYTF. DNA of the CDR3: TGTGCCAGCAGCCCAGGGACAGGGAGCGGCTACACCTTC. The V gene is TRBV7-3, the J gene TRBJ1-2; 9 nucleotides agree with TRBD1. Germline CDR1 SGHTA, CDR2 FQGTGA. Trimming took 5 bases from V and 8 from J; bases not matched to a gene: 6. This CDR3 contains 13 residues.

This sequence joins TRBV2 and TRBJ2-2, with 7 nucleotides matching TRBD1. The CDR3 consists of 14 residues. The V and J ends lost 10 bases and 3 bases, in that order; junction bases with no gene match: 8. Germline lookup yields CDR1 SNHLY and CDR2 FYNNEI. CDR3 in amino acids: CATQDRRYTGELFF. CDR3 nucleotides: TGTGCCACCCAGGACAGGAGGTACACCGGGGAGCTGTTTTTT.

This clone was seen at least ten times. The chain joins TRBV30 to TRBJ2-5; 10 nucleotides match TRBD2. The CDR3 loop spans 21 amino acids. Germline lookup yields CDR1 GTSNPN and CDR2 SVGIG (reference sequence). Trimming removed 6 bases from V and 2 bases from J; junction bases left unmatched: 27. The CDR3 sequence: CACNRLAGVQSSFPSQETQYF. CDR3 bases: TGTGCCTGCAACAGGCTAGCGGGAGTCCAATCGTCATTTCCTTCTCAAGAGACCCAGTACTTC.

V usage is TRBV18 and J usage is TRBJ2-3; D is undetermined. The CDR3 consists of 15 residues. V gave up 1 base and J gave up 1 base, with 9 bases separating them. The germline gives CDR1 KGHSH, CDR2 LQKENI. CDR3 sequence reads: CASSPLGRGTDTQYF. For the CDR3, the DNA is TGTGCCAGCTCACCACTCGGACGGGGCACAGATACGCAGTATTTT.

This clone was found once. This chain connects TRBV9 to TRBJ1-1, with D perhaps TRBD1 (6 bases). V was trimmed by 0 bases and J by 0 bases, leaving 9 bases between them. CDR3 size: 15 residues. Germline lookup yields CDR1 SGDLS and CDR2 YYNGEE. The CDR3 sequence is CASSVVGGMNTEAFF. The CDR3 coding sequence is TGTGCCAGCAGCGTAGTTGGGGGCATGAACACTGAAGCTTTCTTT.

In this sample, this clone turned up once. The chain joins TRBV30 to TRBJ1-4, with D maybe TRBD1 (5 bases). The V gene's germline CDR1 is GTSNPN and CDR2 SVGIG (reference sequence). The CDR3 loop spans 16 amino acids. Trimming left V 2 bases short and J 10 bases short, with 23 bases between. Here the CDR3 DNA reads TGTGCCTGGAGTCCCCGAGGGGCTGGTCAATCCCCAAAACTGTTTTTT. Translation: CAWSPRGAGQSPKLFF.

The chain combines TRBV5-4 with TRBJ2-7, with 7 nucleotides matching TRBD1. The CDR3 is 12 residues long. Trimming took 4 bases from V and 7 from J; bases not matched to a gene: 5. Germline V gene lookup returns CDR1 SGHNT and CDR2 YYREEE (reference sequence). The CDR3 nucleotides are TGTGCCAGCAGCGTGAACAGGGGAGAGCAGTACTTC. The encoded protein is CASSVNRGEQYF.

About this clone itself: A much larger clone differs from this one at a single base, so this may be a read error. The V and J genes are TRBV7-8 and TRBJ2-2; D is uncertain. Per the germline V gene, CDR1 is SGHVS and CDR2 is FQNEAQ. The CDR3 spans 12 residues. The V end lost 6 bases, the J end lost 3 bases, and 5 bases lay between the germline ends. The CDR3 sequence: CASSSHTGELFF. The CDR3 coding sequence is TGTGCCAGCAGTTCTCACACCGGGGAGCTGTTTTTT.

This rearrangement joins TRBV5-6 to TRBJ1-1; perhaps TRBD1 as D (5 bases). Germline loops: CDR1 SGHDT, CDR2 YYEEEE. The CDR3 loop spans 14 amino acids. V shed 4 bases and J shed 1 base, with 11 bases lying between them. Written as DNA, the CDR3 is TGTGCCAGCAGCCCAGGGACTTGGAACACTGAAGCTTTCTTT. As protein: CASSPGTWNTEAFF.

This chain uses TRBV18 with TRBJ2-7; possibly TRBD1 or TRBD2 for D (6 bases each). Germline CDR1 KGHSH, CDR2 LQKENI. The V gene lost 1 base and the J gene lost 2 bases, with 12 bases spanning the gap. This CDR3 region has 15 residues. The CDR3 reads CASSPQGGLPYEQYF. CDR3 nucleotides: TGTGCCAGCTCACCACAGGGGGGCTTACCCTACGAGCAGTACTTC.

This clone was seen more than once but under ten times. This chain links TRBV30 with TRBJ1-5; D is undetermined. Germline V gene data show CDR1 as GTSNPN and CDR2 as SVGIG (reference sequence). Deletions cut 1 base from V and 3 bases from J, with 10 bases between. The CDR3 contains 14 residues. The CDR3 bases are TGTGCCTGGAGTGGGGGAGCCTACAATCAGCCCCAGCATTTT. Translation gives CAWSGGAYNQPQHF.

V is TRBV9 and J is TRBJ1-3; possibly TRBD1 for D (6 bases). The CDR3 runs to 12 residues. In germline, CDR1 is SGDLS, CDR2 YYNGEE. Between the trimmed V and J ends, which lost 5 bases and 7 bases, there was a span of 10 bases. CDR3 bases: TGTGCCAGCAGTCTGGACAGCAACACCATATATTTT. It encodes CASSLDSNTIYF.

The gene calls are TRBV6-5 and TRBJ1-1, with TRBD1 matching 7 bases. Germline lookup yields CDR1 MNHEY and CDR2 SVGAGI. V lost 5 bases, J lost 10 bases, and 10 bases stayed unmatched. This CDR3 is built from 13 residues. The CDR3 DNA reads TGTGCCAGCAGTGACCGACAGGGATCTTTAGCTTTCTTT. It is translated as CASSDRQGSLAFF.

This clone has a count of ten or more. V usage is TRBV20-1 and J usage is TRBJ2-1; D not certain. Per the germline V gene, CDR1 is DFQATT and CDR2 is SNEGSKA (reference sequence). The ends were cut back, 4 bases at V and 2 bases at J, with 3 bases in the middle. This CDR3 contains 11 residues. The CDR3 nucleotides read TGCAGTGCTAACCCCTACAATGAGCAGTTCTTC. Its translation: CSANPYNEQFF.